These T cell receptor beta chains were read from a single sample in a study of cytomegalovirus exposure and HLA in healthy donors. TCRdb's copy holds only in-frame clones and misses some; the assay was immunoSEQ multiplex PCR. The sample has 280,000 or so clones, 88% seen once; the top ten hold about 0.85%. Sequenced input: PBMCs. Every receptor here comes from a woman under 30 in good health and CMV-seronegative. CDR3s include the opening cysteine and the closing phenylalanine or tryptophan. D genes are given only for firm matches. Some rows have no size entry. The others give once, few or many, or a class for an expanded clone.

len	v_gene	j_gene	d_gene	abundance	CDR3nt	CDR3aa
16	TRBV28	TRBJ1-5	TRBD1	NA	TGTGCCAGCGGTCGGGGCAGGGGGCATAGCAATCAGCCCCAGCATTTT	CASGRGRGHSNQPQHF
16	TRBV18	TRBJ2-1	TRBD2	NA	TGTGCCAGCTCACCACGGGCTAGCGGGAGCAATGATGAGCAGTTCTTC	CASSPRASGSNDEQFF
16	TRBV27	TRBJ2-1	NA	NA	TGTGCCAGCAGTTTAGGGAGGGGGTGGAGGAACAATGAGCAGTTCTTC	CASSLGRGWRNNEQFF
15	TRBV4-3	TRBJ1-2	NA	NA	TGCGCCAGCAGCCAAGAACCCGGGGAGGGCTATGGCTACACCTTC	CASSQEPGEGYGYTF
14	TRBV30	TRBJ2-1	TRBD2	NA	TGTGCCTGGAGAGCGGGAGGCTCCAGGTATGAGCAGTTCTTC	CAWRAGGSRYEQFF
17	TRBV15	TRBJ2-1	TRBD1	NA	TGTGCCACCAGCAGAGGATTACAGGGGATACCCTACAATGAGCAGTTCTTC	CATSRGLQGIPYNEQFF
14	TRBV25-1	TRBJ2-5	NA	NA	TGTGCCAGCAGTGATACTAGGGCTCGGGAGACCCAGTACTTC	CASSDTRARETQYF
13	TRBV18	TRBJ2-5	NA	NA	TGTGCCAGCTCCTCGGTCCCTTTGGAGACCCAGTACTTC	CASSSVPLETQYF
13	TRBV18	TRBJ2-7	NA	NA	TGTGCCAGCTCACTCACTAGCTCCTACGAGCAGTACTTC	CASSLTSSYEQYF
13	TRBV14	TRBJ1-1	NA	NA	TGTGCCAGCAGCAAAAGCTTCCGGGGAGAAGCTTTCTTT	CASSKSFRGEAFF
15	TRBV5-4	TRBJ2-7	TRBD1	NA	TGTGCCAGCAGCTGGTCCGGGACAGGGAATGGAGAGCAGTACTTC	CASSWSGTGNGEQYF
16	TRBV2	TRBJ1-3	TRBD1	NA	TGTGCCAGCAGTGCCGGGACAGGGGTCTCTGGAAACACCATATATTTT	CASSAGTGVSGNTIYF
13	TRBV5-1	TRBJ1-2	NA	NA	TGCGCCAGCAGCTTGGCCACCAACGGTGGCTACACCTTC	CASSLATNGGYTF
13	TRBV2	TRBJ1-5	NA	NA	TGTGCCAGCACCGGGAGGGGGGAACAGCCCCAGCATTTT	CASTGRGEQPQHF
15	TRBV2	TRBJ2-5	TRBD1	NA	TGTGCCAGCAGGATGGACAGGGGGTACCAAGAGACCCAGTACTTC	CASRMDRGYQETQYF
16	TRBV29-1	TRBJ2-3	TRBD2	NA	TGCAGCGTTGGACATCCGGGGGGGGATTACACAGATACGCAGTATTTT	CSVGHPGGDYTDTQYF
16	TRBV5-6	TRBJ2-7	TRBD2	NA	TGTGCCAGCAGCGGGGGACTAGCGGGAGTTCTTTACGAGCAGTACTTC	CASSGGLAGVLYEQYF
15	TRBV7-9	TRBJ1-2	NA	NA	TGTGCCAGCACCCAAGCGGGGCTCCCCGTATATGGCTACACCTTC	CASTQAGLPVYGYTF
16	TRBV2	TRBJ1-4	TRBD1	NA	TGTGCCAGCAGAGTGGACAGGGGGTGGACTAATGAAAAACTGTTTTTT	CASRVDRGWTNEKLFF
12	TRBV28	TRBJ2-7	TRBD2	NA	TGTGCCAGCAGGGGGGGGACCTACGAGCAGTACTTC	CASRGGTYEQYF
16	TRBV27	TRBJ2-3	TRBD2	NA	TGTGCCAGCAGTCCCGCCGGGACTAGCGGATTAGATACGCAGTATTTT	CASSPAGTSGLDTQYF
20	TRBV7-2	TRBJ1-1	NA	NA	TGTGCCAGCAGCTTAGCTCCCCAGGCCGGCTACCGGGGAGTGGTCACTGAAGCTTTCTTT	CASSLAPQAGYRGVVTEAFF
16	TRBV5-1	TRBJ2-2	TRBD2	NA	TGCGCCAGCAGCATACGTAGCGGGAGGAGTGCCGGGGAGCTGTTTTTT	CASSIRSGRSAGELFF
12	TRBV5-1	TRBJ1-1	NA	NA	TGCGCCAGCAGCTCACAGGGAGGGCAAGCTTTCTTT	CASSSQGGQAFF
13	TRBV5-1	TRBJ2-7	NA	NA	TGCGCCAGCAGCTTGGGGACTCTCTACGAGCAGTACTTC	CASSLGTLYEQYF
15	TRBV5-1	TRBJ1-6	TRBD1	NA	TGCGCCAGCAGCTCGACAGGGGCGTTAGATTCACCCCTCCACTTT	CASSSTGALDSPLHF
14	TRBV29-1	TRBJ2-1	NA	NA	TGCAGCGTTGCCGGGAAAAGTTACCGCAATGAGCAGTTCTTC	CSVAGKSYRNEQFF
11	TRBV5-1	TRBJ2-5	NA	once	TGCGCCAGCAGCGAGCAAGAGACCCAGTACTTC	CASSEQETQYF
20	TRBV15	TRBJ2-2	NA	NA	TGTGCCACCAGCAGAGATCGCGCCGACGTAGGGAGTCTTAACACCGGGGAGCTGTTTTTT	CATSRDRADVGSLNTGELFF
15	TRBV6-5	TRBJ2-5	NA	NA	TGTGCCAGCAGTGCCGGACTCGAGACGTTAGGGACCCAGTACTTC	CASSAGLETLGTQYF
14	TRBV30	TRBJ2-1	TRBD2	few	TGTGCCTGGCAGCGGGAGACCCCGTACAATGAGCAGTTCTTC	CAWQRETPYNEQFF
16	TRBV5-1	TRBJ2-7	TRBD2	once	TGCGCCAGCAGCCTAGGGCTAGCGGCCATGACCTACGAGCAGTACTTC	CASSLGLAAMTYEQYF
17	TRBV28	TRBJ2-1	TRBD2	NA	TGTGCCAGCAGGTCCGGTAAAAGCGGGAGGTCCTACAATGAGCAGTTCTTC	CASRSGKSGRSYNEQFF
14	TRBV27	TRBJ2-7	TRBD1	once	TGTGCCAGCAGGGAGACAGGGATCCACTACGAGCAGTACTTC	CASRETGIHYEQYF
18	TRBV28	TRBJ2-3	TRBD2	NA	TGTGCCAGCAGTCCTACCAGACTAGCGGGAGGAAAAGCAGATACGCAGTATTTT	CASSPTRLAGGKADTQYF
16	TRBV5-1	TRBJ2-5	NA	NA	TGCGCCAGCAGCTCCCGGCTATGGAGGGCCGTCGGGACCCAGTACTTC	CASSSRLWRAVGTQYF
15	TRBV28	TRBJ2-7	TRBD2	NA	TGTGCCAGCAGTATTAGCGGGAGGAATCTCGACGAGCAGTACTTC	CASSISGRNLDEQYF
14	TRBV14	TRBJ1-2	NA	NA	TGTGCCAGCAGCCAGGGCGTTCTACATTATGGCTACACCTTC	CASSQGVLHYGYTF
14	TRBV2	TRBJ2-3	NA	NA	TGTGCCAGCAGTGAATTTTTGGCCACAGATACGCAGTATTTT	CASSEFLATDTQYF
13	TRBV29-1	TRBJ2-1	NA	NA	TGCAGCGTCGACGGGGGCTCCTACAATGAGCAGTTCTTC	CSVDGGSYNEQFF
18	TRBV25-1	TRBJ2-5	TRBD2	NA	TGTGCCAGCAGTGCGGGGACTAGCGGGAGGCCGATCCAAGAGACCCAGTACTTC	CASSAGTSGRPIQETQYF
13	TRBV4-3	TRBJ2-7	NA	NA	TGCGCCAGCAGCCAAGCCTCCTCCTACGAGCAGTACTTC	CASSQASSYEQYF
14	TRBV10-3	TRBJ1-1	NA	NA	TGTGCCATCAGTGAGTCTCGGGTGTCCACTGAAGCTTTCTTT	CAISESRVSTEAFF
18	TRBV5-1	TRBJ2-1	TRBD2	NA	TGCGCCAGCAGCCTCACTGTGGGGGGTTGGCGGGAGCACAATGAGCAGTTCTTC	CASSLTVGGWREHNEQFF
12	TRBV5-4	TRBJ2-5	TRBD2	once	TGTGCGTCTAGCGGGCCTAAAGAGACCCAGTACTTC	CASSGPKETQYF
15	TRBV2	TRBJ1-1	NA	NA	TGTGCCAGCAGTGAAACCCAGGGGACGAACACTGAAGCTTTCTTT	CASSETQGTNTEAFF
13	TRBV7-2	TRBJ2-7	NA	NA	TGTGCCAGCAGCTTAGTTAGTGGCTACGAGCAGTACTTC	CASSLVSGYEQYF
15	TRBV5-4	TRBJ2-3	NA	NA	TGTGCCAGCAGCTTGAAGGGGGTTAGGGGGGATACGCAGTATTTT	CASSLKGVRGDTQYF
21	TRBV28	TRBJ2-3	TRBD2	NA	TGTGCCAGCAGTTACCCTCCAAAACTAGCGGGAGGGCCAGCAGGGCCAGATACGCAGTATTTT	CASSYPPKLAGGPAGPDTQYF
13	TRBV5-1	TRBJ1-2	NA	NA	TGCGCCAGCAGCTCGGACAGTTTGTTGGGCTACACCTTC	CASSSDSLLGYTF
15	TRBV28	TRBJ1-2	TRBD1	NA	TGTGCCAGCATCCCATCCGGGACAGCTAACTATGGCTACACCTTC	CASIPSGTANYGYTF
15	TRBV28	TRBJ2-3	NA	NA	TGTGCCAGCAGTTTAGGTGGTAGCGTTACAGATACGCAGTATTTT	CASSLGGSVTDTQYF
14	TRBV30	TRBJ2-3	TRBD1	once	TGTGCCTGGAGTGCGGGACAGCTTACAGATACGCAGTATTTT	CAWSAGQLTDTQYF